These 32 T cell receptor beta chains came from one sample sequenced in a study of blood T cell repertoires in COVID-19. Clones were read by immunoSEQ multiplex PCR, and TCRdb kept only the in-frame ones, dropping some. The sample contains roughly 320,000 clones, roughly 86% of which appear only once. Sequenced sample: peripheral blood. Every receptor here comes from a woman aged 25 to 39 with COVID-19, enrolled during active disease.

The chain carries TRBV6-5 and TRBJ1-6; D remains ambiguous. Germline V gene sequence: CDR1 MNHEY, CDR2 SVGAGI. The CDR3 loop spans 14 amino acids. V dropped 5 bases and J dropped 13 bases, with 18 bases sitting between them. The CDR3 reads CASSPIQVITPLHF. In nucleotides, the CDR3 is TGTGCCAGCAGTCCCATCCAGGTTATAACTCCCCTCCACTTT.

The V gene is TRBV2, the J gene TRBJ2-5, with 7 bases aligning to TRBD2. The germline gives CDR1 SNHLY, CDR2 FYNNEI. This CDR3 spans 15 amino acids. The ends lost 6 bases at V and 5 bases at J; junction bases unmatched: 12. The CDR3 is CASRDTRAGYETQYF. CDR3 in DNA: TGTGCCAGCAGGGACACAAGAGCGGGGTATGAGACCCAGTACTTC.

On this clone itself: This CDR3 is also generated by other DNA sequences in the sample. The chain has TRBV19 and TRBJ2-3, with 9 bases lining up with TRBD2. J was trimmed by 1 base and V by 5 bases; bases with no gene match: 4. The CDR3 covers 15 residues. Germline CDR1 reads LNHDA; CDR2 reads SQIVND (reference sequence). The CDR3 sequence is CASSLLAGGTDTQYF. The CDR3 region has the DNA TGTGCCAGTAGTTTATTAGCGGGGGGCACAGATACGCAGTATTTT.

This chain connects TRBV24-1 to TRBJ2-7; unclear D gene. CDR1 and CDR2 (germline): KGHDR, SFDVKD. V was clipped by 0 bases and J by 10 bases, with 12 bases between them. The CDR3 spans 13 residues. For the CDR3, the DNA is TGTGCCACCAGTGATTTGGTCAGTGCCTTCCAGTACTTC. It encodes CATSDLVSAFQYF.

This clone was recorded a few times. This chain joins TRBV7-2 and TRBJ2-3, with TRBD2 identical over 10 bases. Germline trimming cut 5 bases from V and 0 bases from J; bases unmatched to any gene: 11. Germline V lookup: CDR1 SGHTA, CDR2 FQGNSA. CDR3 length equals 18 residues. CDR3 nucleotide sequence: TGTGCCAGCAGCCAGATGGCTAGCGGGGGTGCTAGCACAGATACGCAGTATTTT. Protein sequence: CASSQMASGGASTDTQYF. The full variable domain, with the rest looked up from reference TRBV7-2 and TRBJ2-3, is GAGVSQSPSNKVTEKGKDVELRCDPISGHTALYWYRQSLGQGLEFLIYFQGNSAPDKSGLPSDRFSAERTGGSVSTLTIQRTQQEDSAVYLCASSQMASGGASTDTQYFGPGTRLTVL.

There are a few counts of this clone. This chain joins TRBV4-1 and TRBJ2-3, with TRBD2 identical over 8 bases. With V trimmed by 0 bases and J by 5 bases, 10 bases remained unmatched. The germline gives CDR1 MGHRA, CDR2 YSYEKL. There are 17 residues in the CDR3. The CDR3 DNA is TGCGCCAGCAGCCAAGAGAGTGGCGGGACTAGTGGAGATACGCAGTATTTT. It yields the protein CASSQESGGTSGDTQYF.

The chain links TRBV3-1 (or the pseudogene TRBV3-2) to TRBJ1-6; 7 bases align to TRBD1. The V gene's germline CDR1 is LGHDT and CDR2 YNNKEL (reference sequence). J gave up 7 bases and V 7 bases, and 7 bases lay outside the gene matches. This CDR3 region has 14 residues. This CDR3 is CASTHRGFNSPLHF. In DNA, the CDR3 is TGTGCCAGCACCCACAGGGGTTTCAATTCACCCCTCCACTTT.

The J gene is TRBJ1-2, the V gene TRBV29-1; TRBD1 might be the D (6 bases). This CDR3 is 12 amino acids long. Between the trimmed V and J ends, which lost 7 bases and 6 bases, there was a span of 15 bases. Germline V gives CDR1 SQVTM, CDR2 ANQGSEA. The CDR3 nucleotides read TGCAGCGGAAGGACAGTGGGGGATGGCTACACCTTC. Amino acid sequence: CSGRTVGDGYTF. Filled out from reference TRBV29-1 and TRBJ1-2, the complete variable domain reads SAVISQKPSRDICQRGTSLTIQCQVDSQVTMMFWYRQQPGQSLTLIATANQGSEATYESGFVIDKFPISRPNLTFSTLTVSNMSPEDSSIYLCSGRTVGDGYTFGSGTRLTVV.

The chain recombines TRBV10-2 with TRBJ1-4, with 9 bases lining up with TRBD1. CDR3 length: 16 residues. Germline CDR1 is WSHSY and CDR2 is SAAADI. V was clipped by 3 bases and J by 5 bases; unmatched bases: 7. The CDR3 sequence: CASSDSTGTGNEKLFF. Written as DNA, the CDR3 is TGCGCCAGCAGTGATTCAACCGGGACAGGGAATGAAAAACTGTTTTTT.

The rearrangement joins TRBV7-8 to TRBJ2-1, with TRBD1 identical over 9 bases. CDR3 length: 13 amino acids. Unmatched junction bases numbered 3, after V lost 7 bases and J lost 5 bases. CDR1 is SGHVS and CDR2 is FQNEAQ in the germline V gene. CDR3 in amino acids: CASKRDRDNEQFF. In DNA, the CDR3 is TGTGCCAGCAAACGGGACAGGGACAATGAGCAGTTCTTC.

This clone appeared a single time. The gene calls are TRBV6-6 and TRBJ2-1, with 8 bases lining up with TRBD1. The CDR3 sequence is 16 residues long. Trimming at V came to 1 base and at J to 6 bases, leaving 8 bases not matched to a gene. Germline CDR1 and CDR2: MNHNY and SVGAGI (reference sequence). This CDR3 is CASSYYRTGSRNEQFF. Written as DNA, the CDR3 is TGTGCCAGCAGTTACTACCGGACAGGGAGTCGCAATGAGCAGTTCTTC.

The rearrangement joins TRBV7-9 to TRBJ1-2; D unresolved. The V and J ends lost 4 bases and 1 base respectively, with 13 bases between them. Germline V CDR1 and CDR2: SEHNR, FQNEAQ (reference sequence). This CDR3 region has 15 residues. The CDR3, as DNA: TGTGCCAGCAGCTACTCCGATCTCCTTAACTATGGCTACACCTTC. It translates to CASSYSDLLNYGYTF. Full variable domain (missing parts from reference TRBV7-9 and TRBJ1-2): DTGVSQNPRHKITKRGQNVTFRCDPISEHNRLYWYRQTLGQGPEFLTYFQNEAQLEKSRLLSDRFSAERPKGSFSTLEIQRTEQGDSAMYLCASSYSDLLNYGYTFGSGTRLTVV.

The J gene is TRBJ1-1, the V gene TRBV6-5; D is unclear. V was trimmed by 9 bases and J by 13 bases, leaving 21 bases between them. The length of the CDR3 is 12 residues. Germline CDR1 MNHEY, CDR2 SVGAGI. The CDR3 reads CASKGTAGEFFF. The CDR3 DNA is TGTGCCAGTAAAGGCACAGCCGGGGAGTTTTTCTTT.

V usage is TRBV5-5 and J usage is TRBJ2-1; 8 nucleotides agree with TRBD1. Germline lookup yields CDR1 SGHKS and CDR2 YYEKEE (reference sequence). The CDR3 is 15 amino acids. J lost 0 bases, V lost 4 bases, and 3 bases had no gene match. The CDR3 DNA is TGTGCCAGCAGCGGAACAGGGGGCTCCTACAATGAGCAGTTCTTC. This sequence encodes CASSGTGGSYNEQFF.

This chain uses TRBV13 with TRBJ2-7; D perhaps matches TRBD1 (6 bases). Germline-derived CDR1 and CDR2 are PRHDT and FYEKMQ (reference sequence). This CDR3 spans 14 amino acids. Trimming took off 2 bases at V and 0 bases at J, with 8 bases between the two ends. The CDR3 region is CASSLSGVSYEQYF. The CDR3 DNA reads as TGTGCCAGCAGCTTATCAGGGGTCTCCTACGAGCAGTACTTC.

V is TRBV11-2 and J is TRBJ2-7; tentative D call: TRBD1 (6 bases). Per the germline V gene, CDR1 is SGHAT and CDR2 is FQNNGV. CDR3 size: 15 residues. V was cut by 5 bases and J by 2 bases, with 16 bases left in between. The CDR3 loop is CASSPQGTLPYEQYV. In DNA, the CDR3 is TGTGCCAGCAGCCCCCAGGGGACCCTACCCTACGAGCAGTACGTC.

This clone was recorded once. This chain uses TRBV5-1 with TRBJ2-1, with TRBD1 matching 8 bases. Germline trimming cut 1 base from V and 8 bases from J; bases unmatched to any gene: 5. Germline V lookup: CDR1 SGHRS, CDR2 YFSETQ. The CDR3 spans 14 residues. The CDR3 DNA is TGCGCCAGCAGCTTGACCGTGACAGGGGATGAGCAGTTCTTC. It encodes CASSLTVTGDEQFF. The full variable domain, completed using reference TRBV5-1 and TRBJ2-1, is KAGVTQTPRYLIKTRGQQVTLSCSPISGHRSVSWYQQTPGQGLQFLFEYFSETQRNKGNFPGRFSGRQFSNSRSEMNVSTLELGDSALYLCASSLTVTGDEQFFGPGTRLTVL.

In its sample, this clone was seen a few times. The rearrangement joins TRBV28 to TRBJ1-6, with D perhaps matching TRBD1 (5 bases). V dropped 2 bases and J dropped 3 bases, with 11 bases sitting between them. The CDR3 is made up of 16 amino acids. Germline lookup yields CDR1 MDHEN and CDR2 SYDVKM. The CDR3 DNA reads TGTGCCAGCAGTTTAGGCAGGGCGTACTATAATTCACCCCTCCACTTT. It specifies CASSLGRAYYNSPLHF.

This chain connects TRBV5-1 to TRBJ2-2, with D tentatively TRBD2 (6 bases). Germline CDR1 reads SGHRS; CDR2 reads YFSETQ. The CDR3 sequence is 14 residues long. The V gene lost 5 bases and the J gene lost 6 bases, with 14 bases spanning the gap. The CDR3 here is CASSPWGDAGELFF. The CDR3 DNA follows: TGCGCCAGCAGTCCATGGGGGGACGCCGGGGAGCTGTTTTTT.

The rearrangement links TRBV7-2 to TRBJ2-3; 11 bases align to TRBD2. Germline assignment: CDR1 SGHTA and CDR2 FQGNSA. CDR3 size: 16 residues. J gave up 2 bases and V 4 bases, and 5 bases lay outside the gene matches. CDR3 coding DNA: TGTGCCAGCAGCTCGTTAGCGGGGGGGATCACAGATACGCAGTATTTT. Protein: CASSSLAGGITDTQYF.

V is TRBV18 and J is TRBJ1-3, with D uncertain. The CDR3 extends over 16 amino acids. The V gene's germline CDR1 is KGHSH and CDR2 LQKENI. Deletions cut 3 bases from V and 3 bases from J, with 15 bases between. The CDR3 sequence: CASSPRGSVGGNTIYF. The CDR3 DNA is TGTGCCAGCTCACCGCGTGGTTCGGTTGGTGGAAACACCATATATTTT.

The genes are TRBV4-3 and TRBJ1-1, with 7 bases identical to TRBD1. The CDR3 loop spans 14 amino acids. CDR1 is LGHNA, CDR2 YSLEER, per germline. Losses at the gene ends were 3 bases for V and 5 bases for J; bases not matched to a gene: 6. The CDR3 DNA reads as TGCGCCAGCAGCCAGCCGGGACAGTTAACTGAAGCTTTCTTT. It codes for CASSQPGQLTEAFF.

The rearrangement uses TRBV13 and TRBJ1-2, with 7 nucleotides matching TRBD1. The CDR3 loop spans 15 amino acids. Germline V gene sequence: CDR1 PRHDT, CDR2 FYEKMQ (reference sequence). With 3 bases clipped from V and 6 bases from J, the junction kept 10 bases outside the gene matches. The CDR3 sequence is CASSFYRTGEDGYTF. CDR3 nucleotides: TGTGCCAGCAGCTTTTACCGAACAGGGGAAGATGGCTACACCTTC.

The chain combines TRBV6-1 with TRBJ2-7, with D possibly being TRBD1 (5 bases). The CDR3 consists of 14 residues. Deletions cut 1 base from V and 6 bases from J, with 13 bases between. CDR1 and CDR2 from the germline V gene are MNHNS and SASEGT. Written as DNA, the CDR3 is TGTGCCAGCAGTGAAGTGGCAGGGTATCTCGAGCAGTACTTC. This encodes CASSEVAGYLEQYF.

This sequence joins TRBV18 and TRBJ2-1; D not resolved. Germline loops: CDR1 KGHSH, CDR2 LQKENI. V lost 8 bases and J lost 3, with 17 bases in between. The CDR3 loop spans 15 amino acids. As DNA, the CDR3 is TGTGCCAGCACAGTGAAATCACACGGCTACAATGAGCAGTTCTTC. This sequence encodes CASTVKSHGYNEQFF.

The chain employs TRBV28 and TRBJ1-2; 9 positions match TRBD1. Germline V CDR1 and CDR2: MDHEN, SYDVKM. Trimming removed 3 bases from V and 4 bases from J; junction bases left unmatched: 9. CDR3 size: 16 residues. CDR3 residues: CASSLFGTGYSYGYTF. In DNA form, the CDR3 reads TGTGCCAGCAGTTTGTTTGGGACAGGGTACAGCTATGGCTACACCTTC.

CDR3 nucleotide sequence: TGTGCCAGCAGTCCGAGCGGGGGGGCCGGGAATGAGCAGTTCTTC. Amino acid sequence: CASSPSGGAGNEQFF. The rearrangement links TRBV6-4 to TRBJ2-1; 10 bases are a match to TRBD2. After removal of 5 bases from V and 7 bases from J, the junction contained 8 bases not matched to a gene. This CDR3 has 15 amino acids. The germline gives CDR1 MRHNA, CDR2 SNTAGT.

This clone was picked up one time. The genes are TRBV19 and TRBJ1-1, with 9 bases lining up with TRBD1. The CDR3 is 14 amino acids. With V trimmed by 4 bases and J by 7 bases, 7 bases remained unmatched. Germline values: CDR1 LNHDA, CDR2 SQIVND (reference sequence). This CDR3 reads CASSTTGGGNEAFF. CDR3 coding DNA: TGTGCCAGTAGTACTACAGGGGGCGGGAATGAAGCTTTCTTT.

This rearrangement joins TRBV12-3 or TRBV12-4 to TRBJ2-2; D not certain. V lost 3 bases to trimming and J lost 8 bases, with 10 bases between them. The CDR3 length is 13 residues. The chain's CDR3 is CASSLYRPGELFF. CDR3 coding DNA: TGTGCCAGCAGTTTGTACAGACCGGGGGAGCTGTTTTTT.

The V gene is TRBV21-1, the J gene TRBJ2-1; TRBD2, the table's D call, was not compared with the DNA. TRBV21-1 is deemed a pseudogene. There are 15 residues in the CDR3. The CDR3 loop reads CASSNGGGSYNEQFF. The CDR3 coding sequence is TGTGCCAGCAGCAACGGGGGGGGTTCCTACAATGAGCAGTTCTTC.

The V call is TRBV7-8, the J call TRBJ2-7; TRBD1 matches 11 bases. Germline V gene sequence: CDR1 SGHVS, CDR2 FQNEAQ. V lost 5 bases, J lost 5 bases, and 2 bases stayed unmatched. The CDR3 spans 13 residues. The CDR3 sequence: CASSRDRGDEQYV. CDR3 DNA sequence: TGTGCCAGCAGCAGGGACAGGGGGGACGAGCAGTACGTC.

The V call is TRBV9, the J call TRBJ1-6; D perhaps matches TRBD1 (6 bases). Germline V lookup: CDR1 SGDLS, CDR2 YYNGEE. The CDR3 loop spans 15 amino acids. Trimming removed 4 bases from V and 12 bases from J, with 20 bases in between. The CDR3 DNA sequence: TGTGCCAGCAGCCCAAGAGGGGGAGGGGTAGAACCCCTCCACTTT. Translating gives CASSPRGGGVEPLHF.